One and the same sample provided the 27 T cell receptor beta chains below, sequenced in a study of patients and donors after allogeneic stem cell transplantation. TCRdb itself ran the RT-PCR reads through MiXCR, one entry per CDR3 protein. This sample yields about a million distinct CDR3 sequences, of which roughly 17% are seen a single time; roughly 6% belongs to the top ten. The sequenced sample was blood, either unsorted or a sorted T cell fraction (not recorded which). Source of these receptors: a human donor who was either an allogeneic HSCT recipient or a stem cell or donor lymphocyte infusion donor (not recorded which). It is not recorded whose cells these are; they may come from a transplant donor.

The chain employs TRBV5-5 and TRBJ2-3, with 8 bases that match TRBD2. CDR1 and CDR2 (germline): SGHKS, YYEKEE (reference sequence). J gave up 0 bases and V 3 bases, and 6 bases lay outside the gene matches. This CDR3 is built from 16 residues. The CDR3 loop reads CASSYLSGASTDTQYF. CDR3 nucleotide sequence: TGTGCCAGCAGCTACCTTAGCGGGGCTAGCACAGATACGCAGTATTTT. Supplemented by reference TRBV5-5 and TRBJ2-3, the full variable domain reads DAGVTQSPTHLIKTRGQQVTLRCSPISGHKSVSWYQQVLGQGPQFIFQYYEKEERGRGNFPDRFSARQFPNYSSELNVNALLLGDSALYLCASSYLSGASTDTQYFGPGTRLTVL.

This clonotype was detected many times. The chain has TRBV6-5 and TRBJ1-6; unclear D gene. Germline CDR1 and CDR2: MNHEY and SVGAGI. This CDR3 region has 17 residues. The germline V and J ends were trimmed by 0 bases and 0 bases, with 9 bases remaining between them. The CDR3: CASSYSSPNSYNSPLHF. The CDR3 DNA reads as TGTGCCAGCAGTTACTCTTCACCCAACTCCTATAATTCACCCCTCCACTTT.

CDR3 amino acids: CAWSVPLTFNYGYTF. CDR3 DNA: TGTGCCTGGAGTGTACCACTCACCTTTAACTATGGCTACACCTTC. The chain couples TRBV30 to TRBJ1-2; D gene uncertain. This CDR3 has 15 amino acids. CDR1 is GTSNPN, CDR2 SVGIG, per germline (reference sequence). Trimming cost V 0 bases and J 1 base, with 12 bases left between them. The whole variable domain, remainder taken from reference TRBV30 and TRBJ1-2, is SQTIHQWPATLVQPVGSPLSLECTVEGTSNPNLYWYRQAAGRGLQLLFYSVGIGQISSEVPQNLSASRPQDRQFILSSKKLLLSDSGFYLCAWSVPLTFNYGYTFGSGTRLTVV.

The chain recombines TRBV4-1 with TRBJ2-4, with unresolved D. CDR3 length: 11 amino acids. V dropped 2 bases and J dropped 9 bases, with 5 bases sitting between them. Germline lookup yields CDR1 MGHRA and CDR2 YSYEKL. DNA of the CDR3: TGCGCCAGCAGCCAATCACTCATTCAGTACTTC. This translates into CASSQSLIQYF.

The chain recombines TRBV5-6 with TRBJ1-3; 8 nucleotides align to TRBD1. The CDR3 extends over 16 amino acids. CDR1 SGHDT and CDR2 YYEEEE come from the germline V gene. Unmatched junction bases numbered 9, after V lost 4 bases and J lost 3 bases. This CDR3 reads CASSPGTGRGGNTIYF. CDR3 nucleotide sequence: TGTGCCAGCAGCCCAGGGACAGGCCGGGGTGGAAACACCATATATTTT.

The sample holds one count of this clonotype. This sequence joins TRBV20-1 and TRBJ1-3; TRBD1 agrees at 7 bases. The V segment lost 6 bases and the J segment 4 bases; nucleotides outside the gene matches: 6. The germline V gene encodes CDR1 DFQATT and CDR2 SNEGSKA (reference sequence). The CDR3 sequence is 13 residues long. For the CDR3, the DNA is TGCAGTGCCAGACAGGGTGGAGGAAACACCATATATTTT. Translating gives CSARQGGGNTIYF.

There are many counts of this clonotype. This sequence joins TRBV4-1 and TRBJ1-2; TRBD1 is a possible D gene (5 bases). The CDR3 is 15 amino acids. Germline CDR1 MGHRA, CDR2 YSYEKL. Trimming stripped 0 bases from V and 4 bases from J, with 12 bases between. As DNA, the CDR3 is TGCGCCAGCAGCCAAGAGGGCCTGGGGGGCTATGGCTACACCTTC. It specifies CASSQEGLGGYGYTF.

The rearrangement joins TRBV5-1 to TRBJ1-5; D is undetermined. The CDR3 consists of 17 residues. The germline CDR1 and CDR2 sequences are SGHRS and YFSETQ. The germline V and J ends were trimmed by 4 bases and 0 bases, with 17 bases remaining between them. The CDR3 DNA reads TGCGCCAGCAGCCCCTCGGCTACGGATCGTAGCAATCAGCCCCAGCATTTT. It codes for CASSPSATDRSNQPQHF.

This chain joins TRBV15 and TRBJ2-5; perhaps TRBD2 as D (6 bases). Germline lookup yields CDR1 LNHNV and CDR2 YYDKDF (reference sequence). There are 16 residues in the CDR3. The V and J ends lost 1 base and 2 bases respectively, with 14 bases between them. CDR3 loop: CATSRVLVAGQETQYF. In DNA, the CDR3 is TGTGCCACCAGCAGAGTCCTTGTTGCGGGGCAAGAGACCCAGTACTTC.

This clonotype was counted between two and nine times. This chain links TRBV24-1 with TRBJ2-3, with D tentatively TRBD2 (5 bases). Germline V gives CDR1 KGHDR, CDR2 SFDVKD. The CDR3 is made up of 14 amino acids. The V and J ends lost 5 bases and 1 base respectively, with 9 bases between them. CDR3 coding DNA: TGTGCCACCAGTGCCTGGACTGGCACAGATACGCAGTATTTT. Protein sequence: CATSAWTGTDTQYF.

At least ten counts were recorded for this clonotype. The chain recombines TRBV4-3 with TRBJ2-1; 9 bases are a match to TRBD1. The CDR3 is made up of 16 amino acids. CDR1 is LGHNA, CDR2 YSLEER, per germline. Germline trimming cut 3 bases from V and 4 bases from J; bases unmatched to any gene: 7. The CDR3 loop is CASSHRTGAQYNEQFF. CDR3 DNA: TGCGCCAGCAGCCATCGGACAGGGGCACAATACAATGAGCAGTTCTTC.

There are many counts of this clonotype. The rearrangement joins TRBV29-1 to TRBJ2-7; 7 nucleotides line up with TRBD2. J was trimmed by 3 bases and V by 6 bases; bases with no gene match: 5. The CDR3 runs to 12 residues. Germline V gene data show CDR1 as SQVTM and CDR2 as ANQGSEA. The CDR3 sequence: CSVRGGSYEQYF. CDR3 nucleotide sequence: TGCAGCGTGAGGGGCGGGAGCTACGAGCAGTACTTC.

The V call is TRBV28, the J call TRBJ2-1, with no clear D. Germline values: CDR1 MDHEN, CDR2 SYDVKM. Trimming removed 3 bases from V and 7 bases from J, with 10 bases in between. The CDR3 is 13 residues long. CDR3 sequence reads: CASSFRAPNEQFF. The CDR3 coding sequence is TGTGCCAGCAGTTTCCGGGCCCCGAATGAGCAGTTCTTC.

Only a few counts were recorded for this clonotype. The chain links TRBV5-1 to TRBJ2-1, with D possibly being TRBD2 (5 bases). The CDR3 is 15 amino acids. V lost 4 bases and J lost 2, with 13 bases in between. Per germline, CDR1 SGHRS and CDR2 YFSETQ. The CDR3 loop is CASSPAAGTYNEQFF. The CDR3 nucleotides are TGCGCCAGCAGCCCCGCGGCCGGGACCTACAATGAGCAGTTCTTC.

The chain has TRBV25-1 and TRBJ2-1; D is unresolved. CDR3 length: 13 residues. Trimming left V 2 bases short and J 9 bases short, with 11 bases between. Germline values: CDR1 MGHDK, CDR2 SYGVNS. CDR3 sequence (DNA): TGTGCCAGCAGTGAACTAGTTCTTGGTGAGCAGTTCTTC. Amino acids: CASSELVLGEQFF.

This clonotype was seen a few times. The chain recombines TRBV7-9 with TRBJ2-7, with a tentative D call TRBD1 (6 bases). The germline V and J ends were trimmed by 5 bases and 0 bases, with 11 bases remaining between them. This CDR3 is built from 14 residues. Germline V gives CDR1 SEHNR, CDR2 FQNEAQ (reference sequence). This CDR3 reads CASSQGHRSYEQYF. Written as DNA, the CDR3 is TGTGCCAGCAGCCAGGGGCACCGCTCCTACGAGCAGTACTTC. Together with reference TRBV7-9 and TRBJ2-7, the CDR3 gives the full variable domain: DTGVSQNPRHKITKRGQNVTFRCDPISEHNRLYWYRQTLGQGPEFLTYFQNEAQLEKSRLLSDRFSAERPKGSFSTLEIQRTEQGDSAMYLCASSQGHRSYEQYFGPGTRLTVT.

The CDR3 sequence: CASSLRASGGANTGELFF. CDR3 coding DNA: TGTGCCAGCAGCTTAAGGGCTAGCGGGGGGGCGAACACCGGGGAGCTGTTTTTT. The V gene is TRBV11-2, the J gene TRBJ2-2; 12 bases are a match to TRBD2. The junction had 4 bases not matched to a gene; V was cut back by 2 bases and J by 0 bases. Germline CDR1 and CDR2: SGHAT and FQNNGV. This CDR3 comprises 18 residues.

This clonotype was picked up a small number of times. The rearrangement links TRBV19 to TRBJ2-1; D perhaps matches TRBD2 (6 bases). V was clipped by 0 bases and J by 9 bases, with 12 bases between them. Germline CDR1 LNHDA, CDR2 SQIVND (reference sequence). The CDR3 runs 14 residues. The CDR3 bases are TGTGCCAGTAGTATAGATCGAGGCGGGGCTGAGCAGTTCTTC. Its protein product is CASSIDRGGAEQFF.

The J gene is TRBJ1-2, the V gene TRBV11-2; TRBD1 aligns across 10 bases. This CDR3 comprises 18 residues. The V segment lost 1 base and the J segment 1 base; nucleotides outside the gene matches: 9. Germline CDR1 is SGHAT and CDR2 is FQNNGV. CDR3 coding DNA: TGTGCCAGCAGCTTAGGTGTCCTGGACAGGGGGAATAACTATGGCTACACCTTC. Its protein is CASSLGVLDRGNNYGYTF.

J is TRBJ1-4 and V is TRBV29-1; perhaps TRBD1 as D (6 bases). The CDR3 sequence is 14 residues long. The V gene lost 7 bases and the J gene lost 8 bases, with 20 bases spanning the gap. CDR1 and CDR2 (germline): SQVTM, ANQGSEA. The CDR3: CSATRTAQGEKLFF. As DNA, the CDR3 is TGCAGCGCGACTCGGACAGCACAAGGGGAAAAACTGTTTTTT.

The rearrangement uses TRBV4-2 and TRBJ2-1; 12 bases fit TRBD2. The V gene end was trimmed by 1 base and the J gene end by 8 bases; junction bases not matched to a gene: 6. In germline, CDR1 is LGHNA, CDR2 YNFKEQ. This CDR3 comprises 16 residues. This CDR3 is CASSQAELAGGYEQFF. DNA of the CDR3: TGTGCCAGCAGCCAAGCTGAACTAGCGGGAGGTTATGAGCAGTTCTTC.

This chain links TRBV20-1 with TRBJ1-2; tentatively, D is TRBD1 (6 bases). CDR3 length: 14 residues. CDR1 and CDR2 (germline): DFQATT, SNEGSKA (reference sequence). The germline V and J ends were trimmed by 5 bases and 5 bases, with 18 bases remaining between them. CDR3 region: CSAYSGGRTYGYTF. The CDR3 DNA sequence: TGCAGTGCTTATTCGGGGGGGCGAACGTATGGCTACACCTTC.

The table lists this clonotype with a few counts. This rearrangement joins TRBV5-1 to TRBJ2-7, with 11 bases lining up with TRBD2. The length of the CDR3 is 16 residues. Germline CDR1 is SGHRS and CDR2 is YFSETQ. J lost 2 bases, V lost 4 bases, and 8 bases had no gene match. As DNA, the CDR3 is TGCGCCAGCAGCGCATCCGGGACTAGCGGTACCTACGAGCAGTACTTC. Protein: CASSASGTSGTYEQYF.

In this sample, this clonotype turned up a few times. The chain has TRBV24-1 and TRBJ2-3, with TRBD2 matching 12 bases. The CDR3 runs 16 residues. CDR1 and CDR2 from the germline V gene are KGHDR and SFDVKD. V lost 4 bases, J lost 4 bases, and 5 bases stayed unmatched. The CDR3 coding sequence is TGTGCCACCAGTGAAACTAGCGGGGGGCGACCAGATACGCAGTATTTT. This translates into CATSETSGGRPDTQYF.

This chain uses TRBV6-2 or TRBV6-3 with TRBJ1-1, with 9 bases identical to TRBD1. CDR1 and CDR2 (germline): MNHEY, SVGEGT. Trimming at V came to 6 bases and at J to 0 bases, leaving 11 bases not matched to a gene. The length of the CDR3 is 17 residues. Here the CDR3 DNA reads TGTGCCAGCAGAAGCGTCCCGGGACAGGGTATGAACACTGAAGCTTTCTTT. Translation: CASRSVPGQGMNTEAFF.

The chain is built from TRBV6-6 and TRBJ2-5; 10 nucleotides match TRBD2. CDR3 length equals 13 residues. Germline lookup yields CDR1 MNHNY and CDR2 SVGAGI (reference sequence). J lost 12 bases, V lost 4 bases, and 8 bases had no gene match. The DNA of the CDR3 is TGTGCCAGCAGTTCCCAGCGGGAGGGAGGGAAGTACTTC. Translating gives CASSSQREGGKYF.

The V gene is TRBV12-3 or TRBV12-4, the J gene TRBJ1-1; no reliable D call. With 1 base removed from V and 5 bases from J, the gap between germline ends came to 14 bases. This CDR3 comprises 15 residues. The CDR3 loop is CASSLETKVWTEAFF. CDR3 nucleotides: TGTGCCAGCAGTTTAGAAACTAAGGTGTGGACTGAAGCTTTCTTT.